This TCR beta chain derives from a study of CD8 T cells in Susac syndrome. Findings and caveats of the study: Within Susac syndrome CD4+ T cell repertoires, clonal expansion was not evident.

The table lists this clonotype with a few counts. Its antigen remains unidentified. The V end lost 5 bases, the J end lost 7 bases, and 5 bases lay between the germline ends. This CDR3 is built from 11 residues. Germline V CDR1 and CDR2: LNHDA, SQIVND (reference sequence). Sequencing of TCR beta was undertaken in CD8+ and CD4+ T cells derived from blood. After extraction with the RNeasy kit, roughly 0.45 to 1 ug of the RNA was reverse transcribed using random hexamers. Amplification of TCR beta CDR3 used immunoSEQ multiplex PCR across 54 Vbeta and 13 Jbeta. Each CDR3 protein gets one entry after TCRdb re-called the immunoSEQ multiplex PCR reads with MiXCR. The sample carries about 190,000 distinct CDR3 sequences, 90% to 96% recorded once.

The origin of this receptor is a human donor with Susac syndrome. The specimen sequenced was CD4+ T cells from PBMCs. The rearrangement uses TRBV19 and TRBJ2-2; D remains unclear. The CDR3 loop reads CASSLVGELFF. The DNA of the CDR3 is TGTGCCAGTAGTCTGGTCGGGGAGCTGTTTTTT.